The next 3 T cell receptor beta chains were all read from a single sample in a study of T-cell reconstitution after alpha-beta-depleted transplantation in children. This sample's TCRbeta library carried unique molecular identifier barcodes. One entry per CDR3 protein, called by TCRdb with MiXCR from the PCR reads. This table holds about 150,000 distinct CDR3 sequences, approximately 12% found once. This material consisted of PBMCs, taken before TCRalphabeta/CD19-depleted stem cell transplant. The origin of the receptors is a boy under 10 years old with acute myeloid leukemia, due to receive a stem cell transplant.

This clonotype appeared many times. The rearrangement uses TRBV3-1 and TRBJ1-5, with no clear D. The CDR3 is 13 residues long. Germline assignment: CDR1 LGHDT and CDR2 YNNKEL (reference sequence). The V gene lost 0 bases and the J gene lost 4 bases, with 4 bases spanning the gap. CDR3 nucleotides: TGTGCCAGCAGCCAAGACCTGAATCAGCCCCAGCATTTT. The encoded protein is CASSQDLNQPQHF.

Of note for this clonotype: A much larger clonotype is one base distant, so this may be a read error. The chain is built from TRBV2 and TRBJ2-6, with 8 bases aligning to TRBD2. In germline, CDR1 is SNHLY, CDR2 FYNNEI. This CDR3 spans 17 amino acids. Trimming removed 10 bases from V and 0 bases from J; junction bases left unmatched: 11. The CDR3 is CANLLGTRGSGANVLTF. The CDR3 DNA is TGTGCCAACCTCTTAGGGACTAGAGGCTCTGGGGCCAACGTCCTGACTTTC.

The V gene is TRBV6-5, the J gene TRBJ2-7, with a tentative D call TRBD2 (6 bases). Trimming took 4 bases from V and 7 from J, leaving 14 bases between them. Germline values: CDR1 MNHEY, CDR2 SVGAGI. The CDR3 has 13 amino acids. CDR3 sequence reads: CASSWGTGKEQYF. The DNA for the CDR3 is TGTGCCAGCAGTTGGGGGACTGGCAAGGAGCAGTACTTC.